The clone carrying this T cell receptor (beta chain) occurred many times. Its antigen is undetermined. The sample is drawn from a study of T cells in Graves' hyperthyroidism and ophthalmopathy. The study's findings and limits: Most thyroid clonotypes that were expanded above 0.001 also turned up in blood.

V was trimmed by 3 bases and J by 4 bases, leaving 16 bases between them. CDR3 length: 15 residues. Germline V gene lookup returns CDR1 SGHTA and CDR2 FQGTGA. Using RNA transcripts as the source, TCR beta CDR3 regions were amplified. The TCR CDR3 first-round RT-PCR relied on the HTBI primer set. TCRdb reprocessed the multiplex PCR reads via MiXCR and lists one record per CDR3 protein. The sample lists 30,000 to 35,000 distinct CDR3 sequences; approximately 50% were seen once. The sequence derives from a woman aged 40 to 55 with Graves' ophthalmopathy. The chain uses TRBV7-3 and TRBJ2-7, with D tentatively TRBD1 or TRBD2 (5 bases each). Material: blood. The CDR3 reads CASSFGALPRYEQYF. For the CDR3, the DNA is TGTGCCAGCAGCTTCGGGGCCCTCCCTCGGTACGAGCAGTACTTC. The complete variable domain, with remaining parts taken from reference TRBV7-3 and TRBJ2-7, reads GAGVSQTPSNKVTEKGKYVELRCDPISGHTALYWYRQSLGQGPEFLIYFQGTGAADDSGLPNDRFFAVRPEGSVSTLKIQRTERGDSAVYLCASSFGALPRYEQYFGPGTRLTVT.